This is a list of T cell receptor beta chains from one sample in a study of blood T cell repertoires in COVID-19. This table comes from immunoSEQ multiplex PCR, and its TCRdb copy is limited to in-frame clones, with some not included. This table has approximately 90,000 clones, about 79% appearing once. Sequenced sample: peripheral blood. The source of these receptors is a man between 60 and 75 years old with acute or convalescent COVID-19. The CDR3 runs from the conserved cysteine through the conserved F or W. A D gene is named only where the DNA matches it firmly. Clone size appears in some rows only: once, few, many, or a class for an expanded clone.

v_call	j_call	clone_size	d_call	cdr3_nt	cdr3_aa
TRBV3-1/TRBV3-2	TRBJ2-3	.	TRBD2	TGTGCCAGCAGCCTGGGGACTAGCGGGGTGAACCCAGATACGCAGTATTTT	CASSLGTSGVNPDTQYF
TRBV15	TRBJ2-3	once	.	TGTGCCACCACTCCCGACCTAGCCAGCACAGATACGCAGTATTTT	CATTPDLASTDTQYF
TRBV18	TRBJ1-5	.	.	TGTGCCAGCTCACCTGGATACGACAGCCCCAATCAGCCCCAGCATTTT	CASSPGYDSPNQPQHF
TRBV7-2	TRBJ2-1	.	TRBD2	TGTGCCAGCAGTCCAAACGGGGGGTCCTACAATGAGCAGTTCTTC	CASSPNGGSYNEQFF
TRBV11-2	TRBJ2-3	.	TRBD1	TGTGCCAGCAGCCCGCTTCAGGGGGTACCCGACACAGATACGCAGTATTTT	CASSPLQGVPDTDTQYF
TRBV11-2	TRBJ2-3	.	.	TGTGCCAGCAGCTTAGTGTGGGGGGTGTACACAGATACGCAGTATTTT	CASSLVWGVYTDTQYF
TRBV5-4	TRBJ1-6	.	TRBD1	TGTGCCAGCAGCTTTGACAGGGCCTATAATTCACCCCTCCACTTT	CASSFDRAYNSPLHF
TRBV7-9	TRBJ1-3	.	.	TGTGCCAGCAGCTTAGCGGAAGATTGGCAGGGGTTAGCTGGAAACACCATATATTTT	CASSLAEDWQGLAGNTIYF
TRBV27	TRBJ2-3	once	TRBD2	TGTGCCAGCAGTTCGGGACTAGCTAGCACAGATACGCAGTATTTT	CASSSGLASTDTQYF
TRBV6-5	TRBJ1-2	.	TRBD1	TGTGCCAGCAGTTACTCGAAGGCAGGGGGCAACTATGGCTACACCTTC	CASSYSKAGGNYGYTF
TRBV5-8	TRBJ2-7	.	TRBD1	TGTGCCAGCAGCCTACCACGACAGGGTATTTTCGAGCAGTACTTC	CASSLPRQGIFEQYF
TRBV5-6	TRBJ2-3	.	TRBD2	TGTGCCAGCAGCTTTTTGCGGGGGTTGGAAACAGATACGCAGTATTTT	CASSFLRGLETDTQYF
TRBV5-4	TRBJ2-6	.	TRBD1	TGTGCCAGCAGCTACGGGACAGTTGGCTCTGGGGCCAACGTCCTGACTTTC	CASSYGTVGSGANVLTF
TRBV28	TRBJ2-2	.	TRBD2	TGTGCCAGCAGGCGACTAGCTAAGAAGACCGGGGAGCTGTTTTTT	CASRRLAKKTGELFF
TRBV7-2	TRBJ2-1	few	TRBD1	TGTGCCAGCAGCCCATGGACAGGCGAGCAGTTCTTC	CASSPWTGEQFF
TRBV4-2	TRBJ2-1	.	TRBD2	TGTGCCAGCAGCCCCGCCGGGGGGGCCTACAATGAGCAGTTCTTC	CASSPAGGAYNEQFF
TRBV27	TRBJ1-1	few	TRBD1	TGTGCCAGCAGGACCGCCGGGACAGTGAACACTGAAGCTTTCTTT	CASRTAGTVNTEAFF
TRBV5-1	TRBJ2-2	.	TRBD2	TGCGCCAGCAGAAGATTAGCGGGGGGGCCCACCGGGGAGCTGTTTTTT	CASRRLAGGPTGELFF
TRBV5-1	TRBJ1-1	.	.	TGCGCCAGCAGGGTGGCTTCGTCATCGAACACTGAAGCTTTCTTT	CASRVASSSNTEAFF
TRBV27	TRBJ2-5	.	.	TGTGCCAGCAGTTTAGCCGGGACTCCAGAGACCCAGTACTTC	CASSLAGTPETQYF
TRBV4-1	TRBJ2-5	once	.	TGCGCCAGCAGCCAAGTGGATAGCGGCTTAGAGACCCAGTACTTC	CASSQVDSGLETQYF
TRBV5-8	TRBJ2-3	.	TRBD2	TGTGCCAGCAGCTCCGGACTAGCGGGGAACACAGATACGCAGTATTTT	CASSSGLAGNTDTQYF
TRBV6-6	TRBJ1-2	.	.	TGTGCCAGCAGTCGCGCCAATCCTCCACAGTCGTCGGGCTACACCTTC	CASSRANPPQSSGYTF
TRBV2	TRBJ1-5	.	.	TGTGCCAGCAGTGAAGGGAGGTATAGCAATCAGCCCCAGCATTTT	CASSEGRYSNQPQHF
TRBV28	TRBJ2-4	.	.	TGTGCCAGCAGTCCCGCGGCGCCCATCAAAAACATTCAGTACTTC	CASSPAAPIKNIQYF
TRBV10-3	TRBJ2-1	.	.	TGTGCCATCAGTGAGCCAGACTGGACTGAGAAGCAGTTCTTC	CAISEPDWTEKQFF
TRBV25-1	TRBJ1-2	.	TRBD1	TGTGCCAGCCGGACAGGGGGGAACTATGGCTACACCTTC	CASRTGGNYGYTF
TRBV29-1	TRBJ1-4	.	.	TGCAGCGCGCGGGGTGAAACTAATGAAAAACTGTTTTTT	CSARGETNEKLFF
TRBV5-6	TRBJ1-5	.	.	TGTGCCAGCAGCCCACGGGGGTTCAATCAGCCCCAGCATTTT	CASSPRGFNQPQHF
TRBV6-5	TRBJ1-1	.	.	TGTGCCAGCAGTCGTCGCCAGGGAGAAGCTTTCTTT	CASSRRQGEAFF
TRBV6-6	TRBJ1-2	.	TRBD1	TGTGCCAGCAGTTACTCGTCAGGGGGCGGCTATGGCTACACCTTC	CASSYSSGGGYGYTF
TRBV5-1	TRBJ2-5	.	.	TGCGCCAGCAGATTACTGGGCGGGTTGGAGACCCAGTACTTC	CASRLLGGLETQYF
TRBV28	TRBJ2-1	.	.	TGTGCCAGCAGGTCCCGGGGGAAGCGGAATGAGCAGTTCTTC	CASRSRGKRNEQFF
TRBV28	TRBJ1-5	.	TRBD1	TGTGCCAGCAGTACCTACCGGGACAGGGGCTTTAGCAATCAGCCCCAGCATTTT	CASSTYRDRGFSNQPQHF
TRBV7-2	TRBJ1-3	.	.	TGTGCCAGCAGCTTAGCGTCTCCGGGGAGAAACACCATATATTTT	CASSLASPGRNTIYF
TRBV6-2/TRBV6-3	TRBJ2-7	.	TRBD2	TGTGCCAGCAGTACCTGGACTAGCGGAAACTCCTACGAGCAGTACTTC	CASSTWTSGNSYEQYF
TRBV5-4	TRBJ2-3	.	TRBD1	TGTGCCAGCAGGCGAGGGACAGGGGTAACAGATACGCAGTATTTT	CASRRGTGVTDTQYF
TRBV3-1/TRBV3-2	TRBJ2-2	.	TRBD1	TGTGCCAGCAGCCCCCGGACAGGGACAATGGGCGGGGAGCTGTTTTTT	CASSPRTGTMGGELFF
TRBV5-3	TRBJ2-1	.	TRBD1	TGTGCCAGAAGCGCCACCCAACAGGGGGACAATAACAATGAGCAGTTCTTC	CARSATQQGDNNNEQFF
TRBV19	TRBJ2-2	few	.	TGTGCCAGTAGTCCCGCGAACACCGGGGAGCTGTTTTTT	CASSPANTGELFF
TRBV19	TRBJ1-1	.	TRBD1	TGTGCCAGTAGTTCAAGACAGGGCCCTGAAGCTTTCTTT	CASSSRQGPEAFF